Here is one T cell receptor (beta chain) with its context. Its antigen is still unknown. V was trimmed by 1 base and J by 3 bases, leaving 7 bases between them. The germline V gene encodes CDR1 SGHAT and CDR2 FQNNGV. CDR3 length equals 15 residues. Sequencing was performed with immunoSEQ multiplex PCR; in TCRdb, only in-frame clones are kept and a portion is missing. This sample has over 100,000 clones, with more than 70% found just once. This specimen belongs to a study of T cell responses to AZD1222 COVID-19 vaccine. Study-level results: Baseline seropositives among AZD1222 recipients totaled only six. Researchers took repertoire samples only after the peak T cell response had come.

This receptor was taken from an adult in good health. The gene calls are TRBV11-2 and TRBJ2-6; weak D call: TRBD1 (5 bases). The specimen comprised peripheral blood, sampled on day 0 of AZD1222 vaccination. CDR3 bases: TGTGCCAGCAGCTTAGGGGGCGTTGGGGCCAACGTCCTGACTTTC. Translating gives CASSLGGVGANVLTF.